The TCR beta chain under discussion was sequenced for a study of blood T cell repertoires in COVID-19. Whole-study context: Sample material is recorded as cDNA or gDNA derived from T cells, B-cell-depleted T cells, or PBMCs.

Per the germline V gene, CDR1 is SGHTA and CDR2 is FQGNSA. V lost 0 bases and J lost 7, with 19 bases in between. The CDR3 has 16 amino acids. Some clones are missing from TCRdb's copy, which holds only in-frame ones; the method was immunoSEQ multiplex PCR. The data show tens of thousands of clones, more than 75% seen once. This sequence originates from a woman aged 80 or over with active or convalescent COVID-19. Sequenced material: peripheral blood. The V and J genes are TRBV7-2 and TRBJ2-7, with TRBD1 as a possible D gene (6 bases). CDR3 residues: CASSLAALSGQTEQYF. The CDR3 DNA reads as TGTGCCAGCAGCTTAGCTGCTTTGTCTGGACAGACGGAGCAGTACTTC.